These 5 T cell receptor beta chains share one sample of origin, sequenced in a study of cytomegalovirus exposure and HLA in healthy donors. PCR used 60 Vbeta primers and 13 Jbeta primers. Some clones are missing from TCRdb's copy, which holds only in-frame ones; the method was immunoSEQ multiplex PCR. The sample yields 100,000 to 150,000 clones, around 77% seen once. Sequencing was carried out using PBMCs. The receptors shown here come from a man between 50 and 59 years old in good health and CMV-seropositive.

J is TRBJ2-7 and V is TRBV5-4; 7 positions agree with TRBD1. V trimming: 2 bases; J trimming: 6 bases; junction bases outside the gene matches: 2. Germline V gene sequence: CDR1 SGHNT, CDR2 YYREEE (reference sequence). The CDR3 contains 12 residues. The CDR3: CASSLQGLEQYF. CDR3 in DNA: TGTGCCAGCAGCTTACAGGGGCTCGAGCAGTACTTC.

This rearrangement joins TRBV9 to TRBJ2-1, with TRBD2 identical over 10 bases. The CDR3 loop spans 15 amino acids. J gave up 10 bases and V 0 bases, and 7 bases lay outside the gene matches. Germline-derived CDR1 and CDR2 are SGDLS and YYNGEE. The DNA for the CDR3 is TGTGCCAGCAGCGTAGTATCTAGCGGGAGAGGCGAGCAGTTCTTC. Protein: CASSVVSSGRGEQFF. Supplemented by reference TRBV9 and TRBJ2-1, the full variable domain reads DSGVTQTPKHLITATGQRVTLRCSPRSGDLSVYWYQQSLDQGLQFLIQYYNGEERAKGNILERFSAQQFPDLHSELNLSSLELGDSALYFCASSVVSSGRGEQFFGPGTRLTVL.

The genes are TRBV7-9 and TRBJ2-7; 7 bases map to TRBD2. The length of the CDR3 is 15 residues. Losses at the gene ends were 5 bases for V and 4 bases for J; bases not matched to a gene: 11. Germline values: CDR1 SEHNR, CDR2 FQNEAQ (reference sequence). In nucleotides, the CDR3 is TGTGCCAGCAGCGCAAGTGAGACTAGCAGGTACGAGCAGTACTTC. This codes for CASSASETSRYEQYF.

This clone occurred a few times. This chain joins TRBV7-9 and TRBJ1-4; D is possibly TRBD1 (6 bases). From germline, CDR1 is SEHNR and CDR2 FQNEAQ (reference sequence). The CDR3 has 14 amino acids. V dropped 3 bases and J dropped 7 bases, with 12 bases sitting between them. CDR3 bases: TGTGCCAGCAGCTTTACAGGGAGGGGTGAAAAACTGTTTTTT. It codes for CASSFTGRGEKLFF.

The chain has TRBV6-5 and TRBJ1-1; TRBD1 aligns across 7 bases. CDR1 is MNHEY, CDR2 SVGAGI, per germline. CDR3 length: 15 residues. Trimming took 0 bases from V and 3 from J; bases not matched to a gene: 4. CDR3 sequence: CASSYSPGGHTEAFF. In DNA, the CDR3 is TGTGCCAGCAGTTACTCCCCAGGGGGACACACTGAAGCTTTCTTT.